Included here is one T cell receptor (beta chain) sequence, with context. TCRdb's copy holds only in-frame clones and misses some; the assay was immunoSEQ multiplex PCR. The repertoire includes 65,000 to 85,000 clones, approximately 90% of them detected once, and approximately 0.89% sits in the top ten. This sample was included in a study of PD-L1 blockade in urothelial cancer. About the study: Blood samples contained a median about 150,000 T cells.

Time point defined: peripheral blood 6 weeks after treatment start. V gave up 4 bases and J gave up 11 bases; unmatched junction bases: 10. Looked up from germline, CDR1 is PRHDT and CDR2 is FYEKMQ (reference sequence). The CDR3 runs 13 residues. The starting material was PBMCs, obtained around atezolizumab (anti-PD-L1) treatment. V and J are TRBV13 and TRBJ1-1; TRBD1 matches 7 bases. The origin of this receptor is an elderly woman with urothelial cancer. The CDR3 spells CASSSGQVKSAFF. CDR3 sequence (DNA): TGTGCCAGCAGCTCCGGACAGGTCAAGAGCGCTTTCTTT.